This TCR beta chain was recovered during a study of T cell changes during pregnancy in multiple sclerosis. This CDR3 is built from 13 residues. Trimming cost V 6 bases and J 2 bases, with 10 bases left between them. The V gene's germline CDR1 is MNHEY and CDR2 SVGAGI. TCRdb keeps only in-frame clones here, not all; method: immunoSEQ multiplex PCR. The profile covers approximately 70,000 clones, with more than 90% appearing a single time and less than 2% taken by the ten largest. This clone was seen only once. This material consisted of peripheral blood, taken in the second trimester of pregnancy. This TCR was recovered from a female donor with multiple sclerosis, enrolled in a pregnancy study. V gene TRBV6-5 combines with J gene TRBJ1-2, with D unclear. DNA for the CDR3: TGTGCCAGCAGGAAGACATCAAACTATGGCTACACCTTC. Encoded protein: CASRKTSNYGYTF.